These 10 T cell receptor beta chains were all obtained from the same sample, sequenced in a study of CD4 T cells in relation to SARS-CoV-2 and coronaviruses. The data were produced by immunoSEQ multiplex PCR, yet TCRdb's version contains in-frame clones alone and is incomplete. The sample shows just under 65,000 clones, about 94% of them seen only once. CD4+ T cells from unexposed donors were obtained before the COVID-19 pandemic (2011-2018). The sequenced sample was naive CD4+ T cells from PBMCs. The subset was: naive CD4+ T cells isolated by negative enrichment. The receptors derive from a human donor in good health.

The chain uses TRBV15 and TRBJ1-3; D is unresolved. This CDR3 spans 14 amino acids. CDR1 and CDR2 (germline): LNHNV, YYDKDF (reference sequence). Trimming cost V 5 bases and J 4 bases, with 12 bases left between them. CDR3: CATSVLGTGNTIYF. In nucleotides, the CDR3 is TGTGCCACCAGCGTTTTGGGTACGGGAAACACCATATATTTT.

This chain connects TRBV21-1 to TRBJ2-7; the table gives TRBD2 as D, unverified against the DNA. TRBV21-1 is a pseudogene locus. This CDR3 has 15 amino acids. CDR3 nucleotide sequence: TGTGCCAGCAGCAAAGGCGGGGGGCGAGACTACGAGCAGTACTTC. It translates to CASSKGGGRDYEQYF.

V usage is TRBV12-3 or TRBV12-4 and J usage is TRBJ2-2; no reliable D call. The CDR3 consists of 11 residues. The V end lost 6 bases, the J end lost 6 bases, and 5 bases lay between the germline ends. The CDR3 reads CASSGSGELFF. In DNA form, the CDR3 reads TGTGCCAGCAGCGGGTCCGGGGAGCTGTTTTTT.

The rearrangement uses TRBV18 and TRBJ2-5, with 7 positions matching TRBD2. This CDR3 is built from 15 residues. Germline values: CDR1 KGHSH, CDR2 LQKENI. V dropped 3 bases and J dropped 5; count of bases not matched to a gene: 9. The CDR3 here is CASSPVAGVGETQYF. For the CDR3, the DNA is TGTGCCAGCTCACCGGTAGCGGGCGTTGGTGAGACCCAGTACTTC.

The V call is TRBV6-5, the J call TRBJ1-3; D call uncertain. Germline CDR1 reads MNHEY; CDR2 reads SVGAGI. CDR3 length: 14 amino acids. Between the trimmed V and J ends, which lost 0 bases and 6 bases, there was a span of 9 bases. The CDR3 loop is CASSYSPGKNTIYF. The CDR3 DNA reads TGTGCCAGCAGTTACTCCCCCGGGAAAAACACCATATATTTT.

The V call is TRBV2, the J call TRBJ2-2, with 10 bases lining up with TRBD2. This CDR3 has 16 residues. The germline CDR1 and CDR2 sequences are SNHLY and FYNNEI. V gave up 3 bases and J gave up 5 bases; unmatched junction bases: 6. The CDR3 DNA sequence: TGTGCCAGCAGTGAGAGGGCTAGCGGGGGAACCGGGGAGCTGTTTTTT. It is translated as CASSERASGGTGELFF.

This chain joins TRBV5-6 and TRBJ2-7; D gene uncertain. The CDR3 spans 12 residues. V was cut by 4 bases and J by 6 bases, with 11 bases left in between. The germline gives CDR1 SGHDT, CDR2 YYEEEE. This chain's CDR3 is CASSPNLVEQYF. The CDR3 DNA follows: TGTGCCAGCAGCCCCAACCTGGTCGAGCAGTACTTC.

This chain links TRBV20-1 with TRBJ2-7; D tentatively reads TRBD1 or TRBD2 (5 bases each). This CDR3 region has 16 residues. Germline CDR1 and CDR2: DFQATT and SNEGSKA (reference sequence). V lost 3 bases to trimming and J lost 2 bases, with 20 bases between them. The CDR3 sequence is CSASEVGGIPTYEQYF. For the CDR3, the DNA is TGCAGTGCTAGTGAAGTTGGGGGAATCCCGACCTACGAGCAGTACTTC.

This chain joins TRBV18 and TRBJ1-3; 10 nucleotides match TRBD1. This CDR3 is built from 14 residues. Germline CDR1 is KGHSH and CDR2 is LQKENI. V trimming: 3 bases; J trimming: 4 bases; junction bases outside the gene matches: 0. The CDR3 region is CASSPGQGGNTIYF. The CDR3 DNA reads TGTGCCAGCTCACCGGGACAGGGGGGAAACACCATATATTTT. The full variable domain, with the rest looked up from reference TRBV18 and TRBJ1-3, is NAGVMQNPRHLVRRRGQEARLRCSPMKGHSHVYWYRQLPEEGLKFMVYLQKENIIDESGMPKERFSAEFPKEGPSILRIQQVVRGDSAAYFCASSPGQGGNTIYFGEGSWLTVV.

CDR3: CASSEMASGSRLLETQYF. DNA for the CDR3: TGTGCCAGCAGTGAGATGGCTAGCGGGAGTCGCTTGCTAGAGACCCAGTACTTC. J is TRBJ2-5 and V is TRBV2, with 10 bases identical to TRBD2. The CDR3 is 18 residues long. Trimming took 3 bases from V and 4 from J; bases not matched to a gene: 14. CDR1 SNHLY and CDR2 FYNNEI come from the germline V gene.